The clone carrying this TCR beta chain turned up a few times. The source of the sample is a study of early T cells in non-severe SARS-CoV-2 infection. A single record per CDR3 protein comes from TCRdb applying MiXCR to the 5' RACE reads. The table has 98,000 or so distinct CDR3 sequences, over 9.5% seen once. This receptor was identified in an adult who was a healthcare worker with PCR-confirmed SARS-CoV-2 infection or an uninfected control (not recorded which). The sequencing here drew on whole blood, taken at baseline.

The CDR3 DNA follows: TGTGCCAGCACCTCTCGGCCTGCTTACGAGCAGTACTTC. It is translated as CASTSRPAYEQYF. The V gene is TRBV11-2, the J gene TRBJ2-7, with D uncertain. The CDR3 is made up of 13 amino acids. CDR1 and CDR2 from the germline V gene are SGHAT and FQNNGV. The V end was cut by 7 bases, the J end by 4 bases, with 14 bases between.